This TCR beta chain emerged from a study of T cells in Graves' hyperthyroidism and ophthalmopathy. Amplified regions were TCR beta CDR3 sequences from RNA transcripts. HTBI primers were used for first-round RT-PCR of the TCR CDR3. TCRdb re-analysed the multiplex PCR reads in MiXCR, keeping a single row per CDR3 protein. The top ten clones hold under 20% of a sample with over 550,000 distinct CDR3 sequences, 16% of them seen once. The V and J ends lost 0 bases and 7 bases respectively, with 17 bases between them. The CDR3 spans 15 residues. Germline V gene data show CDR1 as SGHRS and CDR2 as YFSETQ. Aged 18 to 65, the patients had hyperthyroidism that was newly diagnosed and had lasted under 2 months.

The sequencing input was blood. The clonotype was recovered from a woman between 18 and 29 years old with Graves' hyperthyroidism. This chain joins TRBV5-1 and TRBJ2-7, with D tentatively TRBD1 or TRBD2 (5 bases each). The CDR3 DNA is TGCGCCAGCAGCTTGGGAGGGGACGAACACAATGAGCAGTACTTC. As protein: CASSLGGDEHNEQYF.